The 9 T cell receptor beta chains below all came from one sample that was sequenced in a study of cytomegalovirus exposure and HLA in healthy donors. 13 Jbeta primers and 60 Vbeta primers were used for the PCR. The repertoire was sequenced with immunoSEQ multiplex PCR; TCRdb's copy has only in-frame clones and lacks some. This sample has about 43,000 clones, with roughly 51% found just once. Sequencing was carried out using PBMCs. Receptor source: a man aged 60-69 years in good health and CMV-seronegative.

This clone was seen a few times. The chain couples TRBV28 to TRBJ1-1; a weak D match, TRBD1 (5 bases). Germline assignment: CDR1 MDHEN and CDR2 SYDVKM. V was clipped by 8 bases and J by 4 bases, with 14 bases between them. The CDR3 has 13 residues. The CDR3 reads CASDLPGGTEAFF. The CDR3 DNA is TGTGCCAGCGACCTTCCGGGGGGCACTGAAGCTTTCTTT.

The chain is built from TRBV7-3 and TRBJ2-1; 9 positions match TRBD2. Per the germline V gene, CDR1 is SGHTA and CDR2 is FQGTGA. V was clipped by 0 bases and J by 5 bases; unmatched bases: 2. This CDR3 has 15 amino acids. The CDR3 sequence is CASSLTSGSNNEQFF. CDR3 nucleotide sequence: TGTGCCAGCAGCTTAACTAGCGGGAGTAACAATGAGCAGTTCTTC.

J is TRBJ2-3 and V is TRBV7-9; the match to TRBD1 covers 8 bases. From germline, CDR1 is SEHNR and CDR2 FQNEAQ (reference sequence). CDR3 size: 14 residues. V shed 0 bases, J shed 5 bases, and the junction held 1 base outside the gene matches. CDR3 coding DNA: TGTGCCAGCAGCTTAGCGACAGGGGTAGATACGCAGTATTTT. This translates into CASSLATGVDTQYF.

In DNA, the CDR3 is TGTGCCAGCAGCGGAACGGGACTAGCAGGAAGAGATACGCAGTATTTT. Its translation is CASSGTGLAGRDTQYF. This chain joins TRBV7-8 and TRBJ2-3, with 9 positions matching TRBD2. CDR3 size: 16 residues. Germline V CDR1 and CDR2: SGHVS, FQNEAQ. V shed 5 bases, J shed 5 bases, and the junction held 11 bases outside the gene matches.

The V gene is TRBV29-1, the J gene TRBJ2-3, with 8 bases fitting TRBD1. Germline assignment: CDR1 SQVTM and CDR2 ANQGSEA. Germline trimming cut 8 bases from V and 4 bases from J; bases unmatched to any gene: 8. The CDR3 is made up of 13 amino acids. CDR3 loop: CSTTGAVADTQYF. The CDR3 DNA is TGCAGCACGACAGGGGCAGTGGCAGATACGCAGTATTTT.

J is TRBJ2-7 and V is TRBV9, with 8 bases aligning to TRBD2. Germline loops: CDR1 SGDLS, CDR2 YYNGEE. V lost 2 bases, J lost 3 bases, and 10 bases stayed unmatched. The CDR3 runs 16 residues. Here the CDR3 reads CASSVGRVAGIYEQYF. Written as DNA, the CDR3 is TGTGCCAGCAGCGTCGGGAGGGTAGCGGGCATCTACGAGCAGTACTTC.

This chain joins TRBV4-1 and TRBJ1-5, with a tentative D call TRBD1 (5 bases). V was pared by 0 bases and J by 7 bases, with 13 bases between. The CDR3 extends over 15 amino acids. Germline values: CDR1 MGHRA, CDR2 YSYEKL. The CDR3 loop reads CASSQDGPRGQPQHF. The CDR3 DNA sequence: TGCGCCAGCAGCCAAGATGGCCCTCGGGGGCAGCCCCAGCATTTT.

The J gene is TRBJ2-5, the V gene TRBV5-8; 8 positions match TRBD1. The ends lost 0 bases at V and 7 bases at J; junction bases unmatched: 14. The CDR3 extends over 17 amino acids. Per germline, CDR1 SGHTS and CDR2 YDEGEE. The CDR3 nucleotides are TGTGCCAGCAGCTTGGGACTGGACAGGGTATTACGGGGGACCCAGTACTTC. It is translated as CASSLGLDRVLRGTQYF.

This clone was seen only a few times. This sequence joins TRBV6-5 and TRBJ1-2, with D unresolved. The length of the CDR3 is 15 residues. The V end was cut by 4 bases, the J end by 4 bases, with 16 bases between. CDR1 and CDR2 from the germline V gene are MNHEY and SVGAGI. CDR3 protein: CASSFAQRAAYGYTF. CDR3 nucleotide sequence: TGTGCCAGCAGTTTCGCCCAGCGGGCCGCCTATGGCTACACCTTC.